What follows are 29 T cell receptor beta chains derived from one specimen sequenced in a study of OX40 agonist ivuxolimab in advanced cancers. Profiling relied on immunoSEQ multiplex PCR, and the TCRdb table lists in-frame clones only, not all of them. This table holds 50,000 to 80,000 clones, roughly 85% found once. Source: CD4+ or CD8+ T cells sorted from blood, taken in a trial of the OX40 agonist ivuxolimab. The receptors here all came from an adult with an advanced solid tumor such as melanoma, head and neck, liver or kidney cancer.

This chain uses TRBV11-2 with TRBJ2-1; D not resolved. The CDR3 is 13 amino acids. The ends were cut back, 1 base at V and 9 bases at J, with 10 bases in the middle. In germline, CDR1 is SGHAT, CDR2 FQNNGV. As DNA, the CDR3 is TGTGCCAGCAGCTTAGGGTTAAAGGGTGAGCAGTTCTTC. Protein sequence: CASSLGLKGEQFF.

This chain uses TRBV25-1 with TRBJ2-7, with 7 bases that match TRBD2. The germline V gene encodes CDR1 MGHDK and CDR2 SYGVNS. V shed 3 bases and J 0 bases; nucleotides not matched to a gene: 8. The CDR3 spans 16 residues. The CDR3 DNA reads TGTGCCAGCAGTGAGGGAGGGGCACCCAGCTCCTACGAGCAGTACTTC. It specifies CASSEGGAPSSYEQYF.

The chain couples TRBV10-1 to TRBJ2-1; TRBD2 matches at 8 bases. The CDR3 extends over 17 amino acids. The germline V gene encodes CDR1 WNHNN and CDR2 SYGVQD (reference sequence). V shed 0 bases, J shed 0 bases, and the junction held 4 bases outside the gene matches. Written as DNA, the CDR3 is TGCGCCAGCAGTGAGTCGTCACTAGCGGACTCCTACAATGAGCAGTTCTTC. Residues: CASSESSLADSYNEQFF.

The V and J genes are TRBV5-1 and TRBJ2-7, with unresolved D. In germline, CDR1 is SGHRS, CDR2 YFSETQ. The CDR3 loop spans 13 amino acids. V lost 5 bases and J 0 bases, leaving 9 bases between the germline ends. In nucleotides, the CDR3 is TGCGCCAGCAGGGTTGGTGTCTCCTACGAGCAGTACTTC. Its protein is CASRVGVSYEQYF.

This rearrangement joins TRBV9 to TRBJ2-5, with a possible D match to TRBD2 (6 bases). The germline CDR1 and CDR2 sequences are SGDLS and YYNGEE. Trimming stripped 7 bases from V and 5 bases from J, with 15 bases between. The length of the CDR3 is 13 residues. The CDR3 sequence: CASGPGGGETQYF. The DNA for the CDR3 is TGTGCCAGCGGGCCTGGGGGAGGCGAGACCCAGTACTTC.

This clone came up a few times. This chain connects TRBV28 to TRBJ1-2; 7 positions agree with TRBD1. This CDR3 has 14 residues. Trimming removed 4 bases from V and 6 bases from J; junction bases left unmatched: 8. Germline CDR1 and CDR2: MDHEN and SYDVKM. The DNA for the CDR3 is TGTGCCAGCAGTTATATCGGGACAGTCCATGGCTACACCTTC. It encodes CASSYIGTVHGYTF.

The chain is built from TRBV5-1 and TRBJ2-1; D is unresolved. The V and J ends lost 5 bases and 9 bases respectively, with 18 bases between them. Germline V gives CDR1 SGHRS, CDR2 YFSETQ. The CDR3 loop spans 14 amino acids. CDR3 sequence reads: CASRPGPTEGEQFF. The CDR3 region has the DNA TGCGCCAGCAGGCCCGGGCCGACGGAAGGTGAGCAGTTCTTC.

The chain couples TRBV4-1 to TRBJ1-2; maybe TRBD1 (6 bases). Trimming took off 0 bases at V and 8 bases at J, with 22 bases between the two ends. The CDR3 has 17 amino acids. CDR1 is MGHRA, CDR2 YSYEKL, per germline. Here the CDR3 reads CASSQEGGGGGARGYTF. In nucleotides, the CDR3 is TGCGCCAGCAGCCAAGAAGGTGGAGGTGGGGGGGCGCGGGGCTACACCTTC.

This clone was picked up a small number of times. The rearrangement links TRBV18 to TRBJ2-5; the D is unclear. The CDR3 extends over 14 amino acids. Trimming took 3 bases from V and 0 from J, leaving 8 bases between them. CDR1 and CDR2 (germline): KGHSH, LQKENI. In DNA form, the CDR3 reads TGTGCCAGCTCACCTTTGGGGAACCAAGAGACCCAGTACTTC. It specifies CASSPLGNQETQYF.

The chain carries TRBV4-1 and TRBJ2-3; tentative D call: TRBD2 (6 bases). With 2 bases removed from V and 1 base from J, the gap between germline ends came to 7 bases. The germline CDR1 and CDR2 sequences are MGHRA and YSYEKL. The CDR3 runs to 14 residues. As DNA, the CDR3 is TGCGCCAGCAGCCAACGCGGGGGCACAGATACGCAGTATTTT. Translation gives CASSQRGGTDTQYF.

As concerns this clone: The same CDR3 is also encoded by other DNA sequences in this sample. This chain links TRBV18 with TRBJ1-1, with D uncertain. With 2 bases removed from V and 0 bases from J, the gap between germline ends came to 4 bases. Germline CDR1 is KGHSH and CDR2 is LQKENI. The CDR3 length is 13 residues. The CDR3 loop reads CASSPGLNTEAFF. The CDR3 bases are TGTGCCAGCTCACCAGGTCTGAACACTGAAGCTTTCTTT.

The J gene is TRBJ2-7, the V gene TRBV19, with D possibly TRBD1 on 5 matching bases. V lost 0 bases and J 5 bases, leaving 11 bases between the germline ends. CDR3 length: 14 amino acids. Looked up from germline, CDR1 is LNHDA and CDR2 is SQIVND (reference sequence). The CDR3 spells CASSIDVRVDEQYF. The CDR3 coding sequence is TGTGCCAGTAGTATAGATGTCAGGGTCGACGAGCAGTACTTC.

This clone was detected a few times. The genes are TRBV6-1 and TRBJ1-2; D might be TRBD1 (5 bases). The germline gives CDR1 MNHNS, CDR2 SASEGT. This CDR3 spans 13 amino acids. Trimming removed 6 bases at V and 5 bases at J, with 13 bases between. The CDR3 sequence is CASRVTEGYGYTF. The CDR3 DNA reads TGTGCCAGCAGGGTGACAGAGGGATATGGCTACACCTTC.

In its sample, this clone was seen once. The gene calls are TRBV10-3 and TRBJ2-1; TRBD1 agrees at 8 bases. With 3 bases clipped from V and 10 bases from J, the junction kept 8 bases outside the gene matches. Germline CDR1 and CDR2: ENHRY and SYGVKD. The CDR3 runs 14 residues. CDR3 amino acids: CAISDLGQGGEQFF. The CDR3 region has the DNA TGTGCCATCAGTGACCTAGGACAGGGTGGCGAGCAGTTCTTC.

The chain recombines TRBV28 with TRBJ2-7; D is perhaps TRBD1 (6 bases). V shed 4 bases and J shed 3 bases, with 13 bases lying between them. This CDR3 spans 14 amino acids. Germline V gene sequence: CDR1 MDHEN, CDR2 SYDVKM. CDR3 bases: TGTGCCAGCAGTTCTCAGGACAGCCTCTACGAGCAGTACTTC. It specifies CASSSQDSLYEQYF.

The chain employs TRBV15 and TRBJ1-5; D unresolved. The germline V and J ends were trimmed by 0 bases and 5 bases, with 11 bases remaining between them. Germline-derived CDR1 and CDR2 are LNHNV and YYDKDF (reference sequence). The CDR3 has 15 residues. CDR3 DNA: TGTGCCACCAGCAGAGACCCGAGGCAGGATCAGCCCCAGCATTTT. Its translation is CATSRDPRQDQPQHF.

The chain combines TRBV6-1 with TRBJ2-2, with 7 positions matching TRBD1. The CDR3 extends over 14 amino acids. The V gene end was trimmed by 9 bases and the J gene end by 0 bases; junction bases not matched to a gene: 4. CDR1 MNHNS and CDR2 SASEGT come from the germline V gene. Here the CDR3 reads CASRQGSNTGELFF. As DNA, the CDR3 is TGTGCCAGTAGACAGGGTTCGAACACCGGGGAGCTGTTTTTT.

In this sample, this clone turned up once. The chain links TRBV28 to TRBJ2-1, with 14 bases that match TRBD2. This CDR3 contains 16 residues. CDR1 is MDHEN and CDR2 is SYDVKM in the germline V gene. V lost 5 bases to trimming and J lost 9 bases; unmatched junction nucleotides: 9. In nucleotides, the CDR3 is TGTGCCAGCAGTCCGACGGGACTAGCGGGAGCATTTGAGCAGTTCTTC. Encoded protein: CASSPTGLAGAFEQFF.

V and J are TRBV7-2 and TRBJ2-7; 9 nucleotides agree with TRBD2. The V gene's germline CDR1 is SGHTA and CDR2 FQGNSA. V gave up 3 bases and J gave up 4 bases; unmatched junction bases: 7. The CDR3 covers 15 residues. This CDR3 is CASSFSGGLSYEQYF. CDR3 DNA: TGTGCCAGCAGCTTTAGCGGGGGCCTATCTTACGAGCAGTACTTC. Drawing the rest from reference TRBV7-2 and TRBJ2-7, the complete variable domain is GAGVSQSPSNKVTEKGKDVELRCDPISGHTALYWYRQSLGQGLEFLIYFQGNSAPDKSGLPSDRFSAERTGGSVSTLTIQRTQQEDSAVYLCASSFSGGLSYEQYFGPGTRLTVT.

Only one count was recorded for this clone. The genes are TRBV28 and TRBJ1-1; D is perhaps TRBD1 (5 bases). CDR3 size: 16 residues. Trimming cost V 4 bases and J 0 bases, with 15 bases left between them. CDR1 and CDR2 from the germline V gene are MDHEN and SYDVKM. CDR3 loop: CASSSPQGWMNTEAFF. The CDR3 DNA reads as TGTGCCAGCAGTTCACCCCAGGGTTGGATGAACACTGAAGCTTTCTTT.

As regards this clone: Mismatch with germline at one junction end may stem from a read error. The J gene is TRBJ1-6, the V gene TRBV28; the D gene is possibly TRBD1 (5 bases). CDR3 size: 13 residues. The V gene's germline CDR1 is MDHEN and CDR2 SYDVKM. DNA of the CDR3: TGTGCCTCCAGTCGGGGGGATAATTCACCCTTCCACTTT. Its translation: CASSRGDNSPFHF.

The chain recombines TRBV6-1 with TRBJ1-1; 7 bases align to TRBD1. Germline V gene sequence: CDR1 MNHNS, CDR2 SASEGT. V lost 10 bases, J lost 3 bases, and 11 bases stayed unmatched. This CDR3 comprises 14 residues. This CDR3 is CATLLAGGDTEAFF. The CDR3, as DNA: TGTGCCACCCTCCTGGCAGGGGGGGACACTGAAGCTTTCTTT.

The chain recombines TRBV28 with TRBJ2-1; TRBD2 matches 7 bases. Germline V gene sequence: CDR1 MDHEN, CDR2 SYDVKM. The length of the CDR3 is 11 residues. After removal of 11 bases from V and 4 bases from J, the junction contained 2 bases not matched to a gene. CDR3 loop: CAVGGYNEQFF. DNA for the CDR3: TGTGCCGTCGGGGGGTACAATGAGCAGTTCTTC.

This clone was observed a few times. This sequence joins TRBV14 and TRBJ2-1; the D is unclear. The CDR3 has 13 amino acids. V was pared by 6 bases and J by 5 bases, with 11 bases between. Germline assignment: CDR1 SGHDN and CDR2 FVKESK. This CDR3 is CASRPTGDNEQFF. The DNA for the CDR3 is TGTGCCAGCAGGCCCACTGGGGACAATGAGCAGTTCTTC.

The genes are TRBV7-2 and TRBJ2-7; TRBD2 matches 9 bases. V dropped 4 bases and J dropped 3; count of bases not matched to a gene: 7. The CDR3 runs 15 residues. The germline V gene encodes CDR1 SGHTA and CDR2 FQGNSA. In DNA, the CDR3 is TGTGCCAGCAGCTCCCGTAGCGGGAGCGACTACGAGCAGTACTTC. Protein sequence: CASSSRSGSDYEQYF.

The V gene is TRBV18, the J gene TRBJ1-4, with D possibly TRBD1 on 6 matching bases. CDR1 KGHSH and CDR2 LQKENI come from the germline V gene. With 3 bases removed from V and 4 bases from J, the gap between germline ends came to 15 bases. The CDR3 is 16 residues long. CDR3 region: CASSPTLGQHNEKLFF. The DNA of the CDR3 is TGTGCCAGCTCACCGACCCTAGGACAGCATAATGAAAAACTGTTTTTT.

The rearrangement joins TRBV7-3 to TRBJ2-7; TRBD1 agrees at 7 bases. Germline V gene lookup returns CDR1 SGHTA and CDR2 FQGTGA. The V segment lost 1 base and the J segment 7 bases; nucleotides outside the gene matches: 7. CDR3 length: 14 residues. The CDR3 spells CASSLNGHRGEQYF. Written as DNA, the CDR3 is TGTGCCAGCAGCTTAAATGGCCACAGGGGAGAGCAGTACTTC.

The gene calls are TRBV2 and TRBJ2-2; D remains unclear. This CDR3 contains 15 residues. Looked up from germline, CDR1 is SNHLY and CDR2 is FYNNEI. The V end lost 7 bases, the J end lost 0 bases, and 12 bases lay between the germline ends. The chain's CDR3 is CASTLRRANTGELFF. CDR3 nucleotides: TGTGCCAGCACCTTAAGAAGGGCGAACACCGGGGAGCTGTTTTTT.

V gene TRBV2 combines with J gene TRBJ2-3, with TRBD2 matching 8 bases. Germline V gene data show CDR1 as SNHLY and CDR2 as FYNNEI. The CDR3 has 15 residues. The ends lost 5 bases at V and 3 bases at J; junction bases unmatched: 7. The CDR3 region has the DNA TGTGCCAGCAGTTTCCCGGGGGGGCCGACAGATACGCAGTATTTT. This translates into CASSFPGGPTDTQYF.